This is a list of T cell receptor beta chains from one sample in a study of response to subunit inactivated influenza vaccine. One entry per CDR3 protein results from TCRdb running MiXCR on the RT-PCR reads. The sample carries hundreds of thousands of distinct CDR3 sequences, approximately 15% recorded once. Sample: CD4+ T cells sorted from PBMCs, taken approximately 25 months after vaccination. Source of these receptors: a man in his fifties or sixties who received an inactivated influenza vaccine. The CDR3 runs from the conserved cysteine through the conserved F or W. Each record gives: J gene, V gene, D gene, clone size, CDR3 protein, CDR3 DNA. D genes are given only for firm matches. Only some rows state a clone size, as once, few, many or a class for expanded clones.

TRBJ2-5	TRBV3-1	NA	few	CASSQWLETQYF	TGTGCCAGCAGCCAGTGGTTAGAGACCCAGTACTTC
TRBJ2-3	TRBV6-2/TRBV6-3	NA	few	CASVSDNTDTQYF	TGTGCCAGCGTTTCGGACAACACAGATACGCAGTATTTT
TRBJ2-5	TRBV30	TRBD1	few	CAWSVLGQGSPQYF	TGTGCCTGGAGTGTACTCGGACAGGGGTCGCCCCAGTACTTC
TRBJ1-2	TRBV5-5	NA	few	CASSVAGTHYGYTF	TGTGCCAGCAGCGTAGCCGGGACCCACTATGGCTACACCTTC
TRBJ2-1	TRBV5-6	NA	few	CASSGGQRVSDNEQFF	TGTGCCAGCAGTGGGGGTCAAAGGGTATCTGACAATGAGCAGTTCTTC
TRBJ2-2	TRBV5-4	TRBD2	many	CASSAGLANTGELFF	TGTGCCAGCAGCGCGGGACTAGCGAACACCGGGGAGCTGTTTTTT
TRBJ2-1	TRBV18	NA	NA	CASSYDSVFNEQFF	TGTGCCAGCTCTTACGACAGTGTTTTCAATGAGCAGTTCTTC
TRBJ2-7	TRBV25-1	TRBD1	few	CASSDARGTPYEQYF	TGTGCCAGCAGTGATGCCAGGGGGACCCCCTACGAGCAGTACTTC
TRBJ2-7	TRBV6-2/TRBV6-3	TRBD1	many	CASTGDRGYEQYF	TGTGCCAGCACCGGGGACAGAGGGTACGAGCAGTACTTC
TRBJ2-7	TRBV6-1	NA	NA	CASTKEGYSYEQYF	TGTGCCAGCACCAAGGAGGGGTACTCCTACGAGCAGTACTTC
TRBJ2-3	TRBV7-3	TRBD1	NA	CASSLTGQGLGTDTQYF	TGTGCCAGCAGCTTAACGGGACAGGGGTTGGGAACAGATACGCAGTATTTT
TRBJ1-5	TRBV2	NA	few	CASNRVSNQPQHF	TGTGCCAGCAACAGGGTGAGCAATCAGCCCCAGCATTTT
TRBJ2-7	TRBV20-1	TRBD1	few	CSATPGTAYEQYF	TGCAGTGCTACTCCCGGGACAGCCTACGAGCAGTACTTC
TRBJ2-7	TRBV11-2	TRBD2	few	CASSSPRGRGGYEQYF	TGTGCCAGCAGCTCTCCCCGAGGGAGGGGTGGGTACGAGCAGTACTTC
TRBJ2-3	TRBV5-1	TRBD2	once	CASSLRLAGGTADTQYF	TGCGCCAGCAGCCTTCGACTAGCGGGAGGCACCGCGGATACGCAGTATTTT
TRBJ2-5	TRBV4-2	NA	NA	CASSQGSGGQETQYF	TGTGCCAGCAGCCAAGGTTCCGGGGGTCAAGAGACCCAGTACTTC
TRBJ2-3	TRBV7-2	NA	many	CASRAGVRGTDTQYF	TGTGCCAGCAGAGCAGGGGTTAGGGGCACAGATACGCAGTATTTT
TRBJ2-3	TRBV20-1	TRBD2	NA	CSAPSSGGGDTQYF	TGCAGTGCACCGAGCAGCGGGGGTGGGGATACGCAGTATTTT
TRBJ1-3	TRBV6-1	NA	once	CASREQTSGNTIYF	TGTGCCAGCAGAGAGCAAACCTCTGGAAACACCATATATTTT
TRBJ2-4	TRBV18	TRBD1	few	CASSLDRKNIQYF	TGTGCCAGCTCATTGGACAGGAAAAACATTCAGTACTTC
TRBJ2-7	TRBV6-1	NA	NA	CASSEDEFSGWVRTYEQYF	TGTGCCAGCAGTGAAGATGAGTTTTCTGGTTGGGTCAGGACCTACGAGCAGTACTTC
TRBJ2-7	TRBV4-2	NA	NA	CASSQDDDKTEQYF	TGTGCCAGCAGCCAAGATGATGATAAAACGGAGCAGTACTTC
TRBJ2-1	TRBV7-9	NA	NA	CASSSPRLSNYNEQFF	TGTGCCAGCAGCTCCCCTAGACTTTCCAATTACAATGAGCAGTTCTTC
TRBJ2-1	TRBV6-2/TRBV6-3	TRBD2	few	CASSYPFTSGGYYNEQFF	TGTGCCAGCAGTTACCCGTTCACTAGCGGGGGGTACTACAATGAGCAGTTCTTC
TRBJ2-1	TRBV28	NA	few	CASSPGVQYNEQFF	TGTGCCAGCAGCCCCGGGGTACAATACAATGAGCAGTTCTTC
TRBJ2-7	TRBV19	NA	few	CASSAAADRVYEQYF	TGTGCCAGTAGTGCCGCCGCCGACAGAGTCTACGAGCAGTACTTC
TRBJ1-4	TRBV20-1	NA	few	CSARSRGGREKLFF	TGCAGTGCTAGAAGCAGGGGCGGTCGTGAAAAACTGTTTTTT
TRBJ1-1	TRBV6-2/TRBV6-3	NA	few	CASRDLEQKNTEAFF	TGTGCCAGCCGAGACCTGGAACAGAAGAACACTGAAGCTTTCTTT
TRBJ2-7	TRBV20-1	NA	few	CSATKGGSSYEQYF	TGCAGTGCCACCAAGGGGGGGAGCTCCTACGAGCAGTACTTC
TRBJ1-2	TRBV12-3/TRBV12-4	NA	many	CASSNQGLGYTF	TGTGCCAGCAGTAATCAGGGGCTTGGCTACACCTTC
TRBJ1-2	TRBV2	NA	NA	CASSKGGGLGGGYTF	TGTGCCAGCAGTAAAGGCGGGGGGCTAGGTGGTGGCTACACCTTC
TRBJ2-1	TRBV29-1	TRBD1	few	CSVVRDRYNEQFF	TGCAGCGTTGTGAGGGACAGGTACAATGAGCAGTTCTTC
TRBJ1-2	TRBV29-1	NA	few	CSVEDLYRSRETDTF	TGCAGCGTTGAAGATCTTTATCGGAGTAGGGAGACGGACACCTTC
TRBJ1-5	TRBV5-1	NA	few	CASSLGDGQPQHF	TGCGCCAGCAGCCTTGGGGACGGCCAGCCCCAGCATTTT
TRBJ1-2	TRBV4-2	TRBD1	few	CASSQQGTGDGYTF	TGTGCCAGCAGCCAACAAGGGACAGGGGACGGCTACACCTTC
TRBJ2-1	TRBV4-2	TRBD2	NA	CASSHGTSGSEQFF	TGTGCCAGCAGCCACGGGACTAGCGGCAGTGAGCAGTTCTTC
TRBJ2-1	TRBV20-1	TRBD2	NA	CSAGTSGGTYNEQFF	TGCAGTGCAGGGACTAGCGGGGGTACCTACAATGAGCAGTTCTTC
TRBJ2-1	TRBV7-2	TRBD1	NA	CASSLRQGGNNEQFF	TGTGCCAGCAGCTTACGACAGGGGGGTAACAATGAGCAGTTCTTC
TRBJ1-4	TRBV28	TRBD1	few	CASIGGTGTNEKLFF	TGTGCCAGCATAGGAGGGACAGGAACTAATGAAAAACTGTTTTTT
TRBJ1-5	TRBV20-1	NA	once	CSARPIQGNQPQHF	TGCAGTGCTAGACCCATCCAGGGCAATCAGCCCCAGCATTTT
TRBJ2-7	TRBV6-1	TRBD2	few	CASRPTSGSSNEQYF	TGTGCCAGCAGGCCGACTAGCGGGAGTTCAAACGAGCAGTACTTC